The 20 T cell receptor beta chains below all came from one sample that was sequenced in a study of cytomegalovirus exposure and HLA in healthy donors (dated by TCRdb to 2015 to 2018). The library was made by the immunoSEQ multiplex PCR assay. The multiplex PCR relied on a mix of 60 forward primers for TCR Vbeta segments and 13 reverse primers for TCR Jbeta segments. TCRdb retrieved this table from immuneACCESS and kept in-frame rearrangements only. Not all clones are present; in checked studies, unresolved V genes account for under half, and no reason is known for the remainder. This sample gives some 140,000 clones in total; around 72% of them show up just once. Approximately 3.9% of the sample goes to the ten largest clones. Sequencing was carried out using PBMCs. The receptors shown here come from a man in his fifties or sixties in good health and CMV-seropositive.

The chain is built from TRBV6-1 and TRBJ2-1; D might be TRBD1 (5 bases). The CDR3 loop spans 13 amino acids. Germline CDR1 reads MNHNS; CDR2 reads SASEGT. V gave up 5 bases and J gave up 4 bases, with 9 bases separating them. The CDR3 DNA sequence: TGTGCCAGCAGTCTGCAGGGATACAATGAGCAGTTCTTC. It translates to CASSLQGYNEQFF.

The chain has TRBV5-4 and TRBJ1-1; D is undetermined. Germline V gene data show CDR1 as SGHNT and CDR2 as YYREEE (reference sequence). The CDR3 totals 12 residues. V lost 1 base and J lost 2, with 3 bases in between. The CDR3 is CASSLSNTEAFF. The CDR3 DNA follows: TGTGCCAGCAGCTTGTCTAACACTGAAGCTTTCTTT.

The genes are TRBV29-1 and TRBJ2-2, with D perhaps matching TRBD1 (5 bases). CDR1 is SQVTM and CDR2 is ANQGSEA in the germline V gene. The CDR3 has 15 residues. V was clipped by 0 bases and J by 5 bases, with 13 bases between them. The DNA of the CDR3 is TGCAGCGTTGAAGATCGTCGACAGCCGACCGGGGAGCTGTTTTTT. Amino acids: CSVEDRRQPTGELFF.

Only a few counts were recorded for this clone. The chain links TRBV10-3 to TRBJ1-1; D perhaps matches TRBD1 (5 bases). V was clipped by 0 bases and J by 11 bases, with 10 bases between them. Germline CDR1 ENHRY, CDR2 SYGVKD. There are 12 residues in the CDR3. The CDR3 here is CAISESGLEAFF. The CDR3 DNA sequence: TGTGCCATCAGTGAGTCGGGACTGGAGGCTTTCTTT.

This chain uses TRBV18 with TRBJ2-2; TRBD2 aligns across 11 bases. The V segment lost 1 base and the J segment 7 bases; nucleotides outside the gene matches: 2. CDR1 KGHSH and CDR2 LQKENI come from the germline V gene. There are 15 residues in the CDR3. CDR3 residues: CASSPLGLAGGELFF. Written as DNA, the CDR3 is TGTGCCAGCTCACCACTCGGACTAGCGGGCGGGGAGCTGTTTTTT.

The chain links TRBV7-2 to TRBJ1-6; D not certain. The germline V and J ends were trimmed by 5 bases and 11 bases, with 10 bases remaining between them. This CDR3 region has 12 residues. Germline CDR1 reads SGHTA; CDR2 reads FQGNSA. The CDR3 coding sequence is TGTGCCAGCAGCCGATCGGAGCCACCCCTCCACTTT. It codes for CASSRSEPPLHF.

The chain links TRBV5-1 to TRBJ1-3; D is undetermined. V was pared by 4 bases and J by 3 bases, with 14 bases between. CDR1 is SGHRS, CDR2 YFSETQ, per germline. The CDR3 sequence is 15 residues long. This CDR3 is CASSPRTAGGNTIYF. CDR3 bases: TGCGCCAGCAGCCCTCGGACTGCCGGTGGAAACACCATATATTTT.

The rearrangement joins TRBV7-2 to TRBJ2-2, with 7 positions matching TRBD1. Germline-derived CDR1 and CDR2 are SGHTA and FQGNSA. After removal of 1 base from V and 6 bases from J, the junction contained 2 bases not matched to a gene. CDR3 size: 14 residues. The CDR3 nucleotides read TGTGCCAGCAGCTTAGACACAGGGGCCGGGGAGCTGTTTTTT. Its translation is CASSLDTGAGELFF.

The chain carries TRBV18 and TRBJ2-7; D is possibly TRBD1 (5 bases). CDR3 size: 12 residues. Germline-derived CDR1 and CDR2 are KGHSH and LQKENI. V was cut by 5 bases and J by 5 bases, with 10 bases left in between. The CDR3 protein is CASSSSRDEQYF. The CDR3 coding sequence is TGTGCCAGCTCATCCTCCAGGGACGAGCAGTACTTC.

J is TRBJ1-2 and V is TRBV28, with D hard to call. V lost 6 bases, J lost 6 bases, and 11 bases lay in between. The CDR3 extends over 12 amino acids. Looked up from germline, CDR1 is MDHEN and CDR2 is SYDVKM. CDR3 sequence: CASRPLTDGYTF. CDR3 nucleotides: TGTGCCAGCAGGCCACTTACGGATGGCTACACCTTC.

J is TRBJ2-7 and V is TRBV11-3, with TRBD2 identical over 8 bases. Germline assignment: CDR1 SGHNT and CDR2 YENEEA. The V and J ends lost 0 bases and 3 bases, in that order; junction bases with no gene match: 1. This CDR3 has 14 residues. Here the CDR3 reads CASSLESGGYEQYF. The CDR3 DNA reads as TGTGCCAGCAGCTTAGAGAGCGGGGGCTACGAGCAGTACTTC.

Only one count was recorded for this clone. The V gene is TRBV5-8, the J gene TRBJ1-4; 7 nucleotides align to TRBD1. The germline V gene has CDR1 SGHTS and CDR2 YDEGEE. The J segment lost 5 bases and the V segment lost 2 bases, leaving 6 bases of the junction unmatched. The CDR3 is 15 residues long. Here the CDR3 DNA reads TGTGCCAGCAGCTTAGGACAGGCCACAAATGAAAAACTGTTTTTT. The encoded protein is CASSLGQATNEKLFF. The variable domain in full, completed from reference TRBV5-8 and TRBJ1-4, reads EAGVTQSPTHLIKTRGQQATLRCSPISGHTSVYWYQQALGLGLQFLLWYDEGEERNRGNFPPRFSGRQFPNYSSELNVNALELEDSALYLCASSLGQATNEKLFFGSGTQLSVL.

The chain carries TRBV11-1 and TRBJ1-2, with 8 bases aligning to TRBD1. There are 13 residues in the CDR3. The J segment lost 4 bases and the V segment lost 6 bases, leaving 4 bases of the junction unmatched. Germline V gene data show CDR1 as SGHAT and CDR2 as FQDESV (reference sequence). The CDR3 DNA reads TGTGCCAGCAGAACCACAGGGGGCTATGGCTACACCTTC. Translation gives CASRTTGGYGYTF.

This rearrangement joins TRBV5-5 to TRBJ1-2, with 9 bases lining up with TRBD1. The germline gives CDR1 SGHKS, CDR2 YYEKEE (reference sequence). This CDR3 comprises 15 residues. The junction had 8 bases not matched to a gene; V was cut back by 4 bases and J by 4 bases. In DNA form, the CDR3 reads TGTGCCAGCAGCCCCCAACAGGGGGCGGCCTATGGCTACACCTTC. Translation: CASSPQQGAAYGYTF.

This chain links TRBV4-2 with TRBJ2-5; 7 nucleotides line up with TRBD2. CDR1 LGHNA and CDR2 YNFKEQ come from the germline V gene. This CDR3 has 16 residues. V lost 1 base, J lost 2 bases, and 7 bases stayed unmatched. DNA of the CDR3: TGTGCCAGCAGCCAAGCGGGGCTAGCGGCTCAAGAGACCCAGTACTTC. Encoded protein: CASSQAGLAAQETQYF.

This chain joins TRBV5-6 and TRBJ1-5; D gene ambiguous. The CDR3 covers 14 residues. Trimming removed 3 bases from V and 3 bases from J, with 10 bases in between. Germline-derived CDR1 and CDR2 are SGHDT and YYEEEE. DNA for the CDR3: TGTGCCAGCAGCTCAGGACTCCTCAATCAGCCCCAGCATTTT. Translating gives CASSSGLLNQPQHF.

This clone was found a few times. The CDR3 reads CASSLGVPDEQFF. The CDR3 coding sequence is TGTGCCAGCAGCTTGGGCGTCCCGGATGAGCAGTTCTTC. V gene TRBV5-4 combines with J gene TRBJ2-1, with no clear D. This CDR3 is built from 13 residues. Trimming took off 0 bases at V and 8 bases at J, with 9 bases between the two ends. Germline V gives CDR1 SGHNT, CDR2 YYREEE (reference sequence).

The gene calls are TRBV5-1 and TRBJ1-1, with TRBD1 as a possible D gene (5 bases). Germline CDR1 is SGHRS and CDR2 is YFSETQ. The CDR3 spans 15 residues. With 5 bases removed from V and 0 bases from J, the gap between germline ends came to 14 bases. This chain's CDR3 is CASSPGGGLNTEAFF. In nucleotides, the CDR3 is TGCGCCAGCAGTCCCGGGGGGGGTTTGAACACTGAAGCTTTCTTT. The entire variable domain, with the rest obtained from reference TRBV5-1 and TRBJ1-1, is as follows: KAGVTQTPRYLIKTRGQQVTLSCSPISGHRSVSWYQQTPGQGLQFLFEYFSETQRNKGNFPGRFSGRQFSNSRSEMNVSTLELGDSALYLCASSPGGGLNTEAFFGQGTRLTVV.

The V call is TRBV28, the J call TRBJ2-5; no firm D call. V lost 4 bases and J lost 2, with 5 bases in between. CDR3 length: 12 residues. CDR1 is MDHEN and CDR2 is SYDVKM in the germline V gene. The CDR3 DNA follows: TGTGCCAGCAGTTCCTTGCAAGAGACCCAGTACTTC. It translates to CASSSLQETQYF. Full variable domain (missing parts from reference TRBV28 and TRBJ2-5): DVKVTQSSRYLVKRTGEKVFLECVQDMDHENMFWYRQDPGLGLRLIYFSYDVKMKEKGDIPEGYSVSREKKERFSLILESASTNQTSMYLCASSSLQETQYFGPGTRLLVL.

The V and J genes are TRBV4-1 and TRBJ2-4, with 8 bases matching TRBD1. J lost 7 bases, V lost 0 bases, and 8 bases had no gene match. There are 16 residues in the CDR3. CDR1 and CDR2 from the germline V gene are MGHRA and YSYEKL. The CDR3 DNA reads as TGCGCCAGCAGCCAAGACGGACGACAGGGGACGAACATTCAGTACTTC. Translation gives CASSQDGRQGTNIQYF.